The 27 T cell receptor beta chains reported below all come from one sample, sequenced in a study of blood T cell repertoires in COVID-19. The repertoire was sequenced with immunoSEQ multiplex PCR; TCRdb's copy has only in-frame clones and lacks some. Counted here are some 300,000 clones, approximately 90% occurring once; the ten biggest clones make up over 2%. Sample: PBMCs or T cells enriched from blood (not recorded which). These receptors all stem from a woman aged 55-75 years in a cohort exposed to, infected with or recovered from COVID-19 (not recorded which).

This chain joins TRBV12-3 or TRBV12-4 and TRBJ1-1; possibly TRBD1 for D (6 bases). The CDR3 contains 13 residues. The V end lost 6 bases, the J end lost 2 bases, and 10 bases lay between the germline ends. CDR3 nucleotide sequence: TGTGCCAGCAGCTGGACAGTCAACACTGAAGCTTTCTTT. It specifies CASSWTVNTEAFF.

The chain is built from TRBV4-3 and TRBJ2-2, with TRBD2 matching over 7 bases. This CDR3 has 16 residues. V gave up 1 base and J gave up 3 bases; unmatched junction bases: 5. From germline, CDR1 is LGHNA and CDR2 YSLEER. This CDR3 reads CASSQGLAGDTGELFF. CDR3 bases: TGCGCCAGCAGCCAAGGACTAGCTGGGGACACCGGGGAGCTGTTTTTT.

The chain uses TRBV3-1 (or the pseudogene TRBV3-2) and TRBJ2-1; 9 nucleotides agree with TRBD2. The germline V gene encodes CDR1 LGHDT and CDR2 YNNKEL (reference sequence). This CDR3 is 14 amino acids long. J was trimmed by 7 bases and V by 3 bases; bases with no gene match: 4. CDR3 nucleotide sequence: TGTGCCAGCAGCCAGCGGGAGGGCCCGAATGAGCAGTTCTTC. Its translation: CASSQREGPNEQFF.

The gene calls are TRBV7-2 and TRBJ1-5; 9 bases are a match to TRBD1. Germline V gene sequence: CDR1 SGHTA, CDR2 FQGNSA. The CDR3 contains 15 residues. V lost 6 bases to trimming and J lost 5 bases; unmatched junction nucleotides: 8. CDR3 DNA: TGTGCCAGCAGACGTACAGGGGGCACAGATCAGCCCCAGCATTTT. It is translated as CASRRTGGTDQPQHF.

CDR3 in DNA: TGTGCCAGCAGCGTAGGGGGTAGCGGGGGCACCGGGGAGCTGTTTTTT. The encoded protein is CASSVGGSGGTGELFF. V usage is TRBV9 and J usage is TRBJ2-2; TRBD2 matches at 9 bases. The V gene's germline CDR1 is SGDLS and CDR2 YYNGEE. Trimming took 0 bases from V and 4 from J; bases not matched to a gene: 4. The CDR3 covers 16 residues.

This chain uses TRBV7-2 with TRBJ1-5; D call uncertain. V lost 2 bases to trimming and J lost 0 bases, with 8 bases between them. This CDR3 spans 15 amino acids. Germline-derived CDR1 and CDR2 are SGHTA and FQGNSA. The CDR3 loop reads CASSLSGYSNQPQHF. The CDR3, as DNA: TGTGCCAGCAGCTTAAGCGGATATAGCAATCAGCCCCAGCATTTT.

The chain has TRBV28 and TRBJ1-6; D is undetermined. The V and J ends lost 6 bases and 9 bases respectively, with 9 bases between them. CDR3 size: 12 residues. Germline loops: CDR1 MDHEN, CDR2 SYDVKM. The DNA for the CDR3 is TGTGCCAGCAGACGGGGTTCTTCACCCCTCCACTTT. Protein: CASRRGSSPLHF.

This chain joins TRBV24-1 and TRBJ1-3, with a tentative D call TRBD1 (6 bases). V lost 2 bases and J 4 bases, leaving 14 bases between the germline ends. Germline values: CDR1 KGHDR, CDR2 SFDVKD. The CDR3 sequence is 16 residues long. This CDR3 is CATSDSAGAAGNTIYF. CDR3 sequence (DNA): TGTGCCACCAGTGATTCGGCAGGGGCGGCGGGAAACACCATATATTTT.

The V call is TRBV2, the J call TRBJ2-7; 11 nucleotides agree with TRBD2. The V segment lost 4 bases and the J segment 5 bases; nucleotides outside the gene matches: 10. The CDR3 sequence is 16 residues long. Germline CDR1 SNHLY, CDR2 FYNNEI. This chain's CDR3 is CASSVGTSGSNDEQYF. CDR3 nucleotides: TGTGCCAGCAGTGTAGGAACTAGCGGGAGTAACGACGAGCAGTACTTC.

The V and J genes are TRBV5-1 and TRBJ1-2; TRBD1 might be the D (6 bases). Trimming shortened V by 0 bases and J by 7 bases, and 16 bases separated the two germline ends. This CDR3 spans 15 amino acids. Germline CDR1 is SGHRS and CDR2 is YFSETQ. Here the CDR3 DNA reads TGCGCCAGCAGCTTGGAGGTCGCGGGGGCGTTTGGCTACACCTTC. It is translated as CASSLEVAGAFGYTF. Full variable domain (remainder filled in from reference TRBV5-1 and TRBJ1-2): KAGVTQTPRYLIKTRGQQVTLSCSPISGHRSVSWYQQTPGQGLQFLFEYFSETQRNKGNFPGRFSGRQFSNSRSEMNVSTLELGDSALYLCASSLEVAGAFGYTFGSGTRLTVV.

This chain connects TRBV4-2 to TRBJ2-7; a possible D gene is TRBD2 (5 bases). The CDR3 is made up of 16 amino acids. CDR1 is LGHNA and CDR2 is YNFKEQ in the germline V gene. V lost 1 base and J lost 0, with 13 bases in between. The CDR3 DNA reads TGTGCCAGCAGCCAAGGGAAGACTACCCCCTCCTACGAGCAGTACTTC. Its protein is CASSQGKTTPSYEQYF.

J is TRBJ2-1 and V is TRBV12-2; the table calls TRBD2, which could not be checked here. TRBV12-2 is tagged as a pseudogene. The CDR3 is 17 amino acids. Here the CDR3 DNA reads TGTGCAAGTCGCTTAAGTCGAGCGGCGTCAGCTCTAAATGAGCAGTTCTTC. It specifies CASRLSRAASALNEQFF.

The CDR3 DNA follows: TGTGCCACCGCGGCTACCAGGGAGCTGTTTTTT. Protein product: CATAATRELFF. The chain carries TRBV24-1 and TRBJ2-2; D gene ambiguous. The CDR3 consists of 11 residues. The V and J ends lost 9 bases and 9 bases respectively, with 10 bases between them. CDR1 and CDR2 (germline): KGHDR, SFDVKD.

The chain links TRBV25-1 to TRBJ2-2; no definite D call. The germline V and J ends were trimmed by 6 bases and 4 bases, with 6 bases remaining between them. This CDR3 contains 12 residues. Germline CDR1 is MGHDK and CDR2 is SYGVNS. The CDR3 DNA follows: TGTGCCAGCAGGTGGGCCACCGGGGAGCTGTTTTTT. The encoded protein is CASRWATGELFF.

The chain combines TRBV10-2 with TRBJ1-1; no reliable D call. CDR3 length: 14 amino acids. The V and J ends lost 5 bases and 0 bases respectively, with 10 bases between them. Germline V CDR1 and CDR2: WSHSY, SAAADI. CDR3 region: CASSPTVVNTEAFF. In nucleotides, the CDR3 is TGCGCCAGCAGTCCCACGGTAGTGAACACTGAAGCTTTCTTT.

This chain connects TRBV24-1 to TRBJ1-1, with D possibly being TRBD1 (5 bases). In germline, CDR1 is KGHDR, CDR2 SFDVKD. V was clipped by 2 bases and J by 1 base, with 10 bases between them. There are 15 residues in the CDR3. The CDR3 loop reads CATSDSNTGNTEAFF. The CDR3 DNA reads TGTGCCACCAGTGATTCAAATACAGGGAACACTGAAGCTTTCTTT.

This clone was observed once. CDR3 in amino acids: CATRGRGDYEQYF. As DNA, the CDR3 is TGTGCCACCAGGGGGAGGGGAGACTACGAGCAGTACTTC. V and J are TRBV6-5 and TRBJ2-7; perhaps D is TRBD1 or TRBD2 (7 bases each). Germline-derived CDR1 and CDR2 are MNHEY and SVGAGI. The CDR3 consists of 13 residues. V was cut by 10 bases and J by 3 bases, with 16 bases left in between.

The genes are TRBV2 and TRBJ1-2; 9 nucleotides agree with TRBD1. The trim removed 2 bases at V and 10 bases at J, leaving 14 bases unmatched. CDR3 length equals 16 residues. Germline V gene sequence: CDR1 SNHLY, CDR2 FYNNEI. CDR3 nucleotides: TGTGCCAGCAGTGAAAGGCAACCGGGACAGGGTGGAGTCTACACCTTC. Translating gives CASSERQPGQGGVYTF. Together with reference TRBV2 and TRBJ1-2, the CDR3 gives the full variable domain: EPEVTQTPSHQVTQMGQEVILRCVPISNHLYFYWYRQILGQKVEFLVSFYNNEISEKSEIFDDQFSVERPDGSNFTLKIRSTKLEDSAMYFCASSERQPGQGGVYTFGSGTRLTVV.

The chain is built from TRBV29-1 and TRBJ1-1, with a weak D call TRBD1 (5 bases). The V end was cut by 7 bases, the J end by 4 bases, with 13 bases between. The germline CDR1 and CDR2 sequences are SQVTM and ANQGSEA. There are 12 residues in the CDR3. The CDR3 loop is CSARAQGTEAFF. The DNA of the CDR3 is TGCAGCGCACGGGCCCAGGGCACTGAAGCTTTCTTT.

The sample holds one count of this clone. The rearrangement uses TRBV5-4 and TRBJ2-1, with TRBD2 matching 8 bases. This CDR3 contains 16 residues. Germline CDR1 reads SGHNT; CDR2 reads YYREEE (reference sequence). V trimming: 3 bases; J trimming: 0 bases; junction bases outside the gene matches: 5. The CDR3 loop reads CASSSRGGRSYNEQFF. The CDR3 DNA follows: TGTGCCAGCAGCTCCCGGGGGGGTCGCTCCTACAATGAGCAGTTCTTC.

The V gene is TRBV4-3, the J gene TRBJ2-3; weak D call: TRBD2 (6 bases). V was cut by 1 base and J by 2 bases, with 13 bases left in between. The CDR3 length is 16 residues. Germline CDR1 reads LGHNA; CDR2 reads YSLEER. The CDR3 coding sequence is TGCGCCAGCAGCCAAGGCGGAGCGGGCCTCACAGATACGCAGTATTTT. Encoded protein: CASSQGGAGLTDTQYF.

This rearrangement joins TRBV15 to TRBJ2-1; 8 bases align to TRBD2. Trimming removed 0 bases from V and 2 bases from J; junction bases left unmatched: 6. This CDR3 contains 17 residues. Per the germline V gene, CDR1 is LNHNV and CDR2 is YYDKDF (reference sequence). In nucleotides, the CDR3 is TGTGCCACCAGCAGAGACAAGCGGGGGAGGACCTACAATGAGCAGTTCTTC. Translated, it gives CATSRDKRGRTYNEQFF.

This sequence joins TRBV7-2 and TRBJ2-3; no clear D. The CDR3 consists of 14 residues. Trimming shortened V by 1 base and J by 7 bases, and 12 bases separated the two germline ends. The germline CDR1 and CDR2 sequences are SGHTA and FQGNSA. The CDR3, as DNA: TGTGCCAGCAGCTTAGGTGCGAGCCCACATACGCAGTATTTT. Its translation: CASSLGASPHTQYF.

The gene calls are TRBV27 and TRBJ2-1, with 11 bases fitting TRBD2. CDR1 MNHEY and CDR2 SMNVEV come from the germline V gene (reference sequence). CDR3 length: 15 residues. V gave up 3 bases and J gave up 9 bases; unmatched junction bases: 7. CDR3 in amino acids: CASSFLGLAGGEQFF. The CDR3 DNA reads TGTGCCAGCAGTTTCTTAGGACTAGCGGGCGGTGAGCAGTTCTTC.

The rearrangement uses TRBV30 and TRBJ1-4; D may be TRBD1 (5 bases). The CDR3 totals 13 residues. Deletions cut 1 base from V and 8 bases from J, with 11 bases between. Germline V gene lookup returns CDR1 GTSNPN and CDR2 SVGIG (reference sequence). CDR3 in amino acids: CAWSAAGKEKLFF. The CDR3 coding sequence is TGTGCCTGGAGTGCCGCAGGGAAAGAAAAACTGTTTTTT. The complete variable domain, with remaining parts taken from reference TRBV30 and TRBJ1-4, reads SQTIHQWPATLVQPVGSPLSLECTVEGTSNPNLYWYRQAAGRGLQLLFYSVGIGQISSEVPQNLSASRPQDRQFILSSKKLLLSDSGFYLCAWSAAGKEKLFFGSGTQLSVL.

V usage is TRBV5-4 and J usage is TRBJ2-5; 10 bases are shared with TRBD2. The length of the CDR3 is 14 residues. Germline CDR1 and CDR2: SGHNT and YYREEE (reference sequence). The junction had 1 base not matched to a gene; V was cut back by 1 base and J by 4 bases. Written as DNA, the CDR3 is TGTGCCAGCAGCTTGTCTAGCGGGAGAGAGACCCAGTACTTC. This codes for CASSLSSGRETQYF. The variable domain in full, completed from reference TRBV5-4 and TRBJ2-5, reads ETGVTQSPTHLIKTRGQQVTLRCSSQSGHNTVSWYQQALGQGPQFIFQYYREEENGRGNFPPRFSGLQFPNYSSELNVNALELDDSALYLCASSLSSGRETQYFGPGTRLLVL.

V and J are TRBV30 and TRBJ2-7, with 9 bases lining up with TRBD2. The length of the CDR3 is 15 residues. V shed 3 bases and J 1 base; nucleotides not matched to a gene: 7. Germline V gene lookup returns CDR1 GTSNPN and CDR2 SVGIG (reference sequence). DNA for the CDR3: TGTGCCTGGAGCGGTAGCGGGAGAAGATCCTACGAGCAGTACTTC. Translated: CAWSGSGRRSYEQYF.